These 26 T cell receptor beta chains came from one sample sequenced in a study of cytomegalovirus exposure and HLA in healthy donors. Both 60 Vbeta primers and 13 Jbeta primers went into the PCR. Libraries were prepared by immunoSEQ multiplex PCR; TCRdb keeps only in-frame clonotypes and omits some of them. Of around 97,000 clones in the sample, around three quarters were seen once. Material for sequencing was PBMCs. The source of these receptors is a man over 45 in good health and CMV-seropositive.

This clone occurred a few times. This chain links TRBV13 with TRBJ2-3, with 8 bases matching TRBD1. The germline CDR1 and CDR2 sequences are PRHDT and FYEKMQ (reference sequence). Unmatched junction bases numbered 3, after V lost 0 bases and J lost 4 bases. The CDR3 is 15 residues long. CDR3 bases: TGTGCCAGCAGCTTAGGGACAGGGGTTGCAGATACGCAGTATTTT. It yields the protein CASSLGTGVADTQYF.

This chain links TRBV28 with TRBJ2-7; 10 bases agree with TRBD1. The CDR3 runs to 16 residues. From germline, CDR1 is MDHEN and CDR2 SYDVKM. With 6 bases clipped from V and 5 bases from J, the junction kept 13 bases outside the gene matches. CDR3 nucleotide sequence: TGTGCCAGCAGGTCAGCGGGCCTGGGGACAGGGGACGAGCAGTACTTC. Translation gives CASRSAGLGTGDEQYF.

Notes on this clone: The junction shows a germline mismatch at one end, possibly a read error. The gene calls are TRBV6-1 and TRBJ2-7, with a possible D match to TRBD2 (5 bases). CDR3 length: 15 amino acids. Germline CDR1 is MNHNS and CDR2 is SASEGT. CDR3 in amino acids: CAGRPGISTGYEQYF. The CDR3 nucleotides read TGTGCCGGCAGGCCCGGGATCTCGACGGGGTACGAGCAGTACTTC.

This rearrangement joins TRBV4-2 to TRBJ2-1, with TRBD2 matching 8 bases. Germline V gives CDR1 LGHNA, CDR2 YNFKEQ. J lost 8 bases, V lost 1 base, and 7 bases had no gene match. CDR3 length: 15 residues. The CDR3 is CASSQVSSGSDEQFF. CDR3 nucleotides: TGTGCCAGCAGCCAAGTCTCCAGCGGGAGCGATGAGCAGTTCTTC.

This rearrangement joins TRBV6-5 to TRBJ1-5, with TRBD1 as a possible D gene (6 bases). V lost 6 bases and J lost 6, with 12 bases in between. This CDR3 is 13 amino acids long. Germline values: CDR1 MNHEY, CDR2 SVGAGI. The CDR3: CASRTGQGQPQHF. The CDR3 DNA follows: TGTGCCAGCAGGACAGGTCAGGGTCAGCCCCAGCATTTT.

This clone was counted only a few times. J is TRBJ2-5 and V is TRBV27; 7 positions match TRBD1. The DNA end is a closer match to TRBJ2-7, so the J assignment may be wrong. From germline, CDR1 is MNHEY and CDR2 SMNVEV (reference sequence). The length of the CDR3 is 16 residues. CDR3 loop: CASSSLTTGPTYEQYF. The CDR3 DNA reads TGTGCCAGCAGTTCCCTGACGACAGGGCCTACCTACGAGCAGTACTTC.

V usage is TRBV5-6 and J usage is TRBJ1-2; unclear D gene. The V end was cut by 3 bases, the J end by 2 bases, with 14 bases between. Germline assignment: CDR1 SGHDT and CDR2 YYEEEE. The CDR3 is 15 residues long. The CDR3 reads CASSSRVYQNYGYTF. The CDR3 nucleotides read TGTGCCAGCAGCTCGAGAGTATACCAAAACTATGGCTACACCTTC.

J is TRBJ1-5 and V is TRBV18; 8 bases are shared with TRBD1. This CDR3 has 16 residues. With V trimmed by 1 base and J by 1 base, 3 bases remained unmatched. From germline, CDR1 is KGHSH and CDR2 LQKENI. The DNA of the CDR3 is TGTGCCAGCTCACCACAAGGACAGGGAAGCAATCAGCCCCAGCATTTT. Encoded protein: CASSPQGQGSNQPQHF.

The V and J genes are TRBV19 and TRBJ2-5; 9 positions agree with TRBD2. Gene TRBJ2-7 matches the end of the DNA better, so the J call may be wrong. CDR1 LNHDA and CDR2 SQIVND come from the germline V gene (reference sequence). CDR3 length equals 14 residues. CDR3 residues: CASTPGSGSYEQYF. CDR3 bases: TGTGCCAGTACCCCGGGTAGCGGGAGTTACGAGCAGTACTTC.

This sequence joins TRBV27 and TRBJ2-5, with TRBD1 matching over 7 bases. V was pared by 5 bases and J by 3 bases, with 6 bases of the junction left unmatched. The germline V gene has CDR1 MNHEY and CDR2 SMNVEV (reference sequence). The CDR3 has 14 residues. Here the CDR3 reads CASSRSTGEETQYF. The CDR3 coding sequence is TGTGCCAGCAGTCGGAGCACAGGGGAAGAGACCCAGTACTTC.

The rearrangement joins TRBV2 to TRBJ2-2; D gene unclear. Germline V lookup: CDR1 SNHLY, CDR2 FYNNEI. The CDR3 sequence is 14 residues long. Trimming removed 5 bases at V and 8 bases at J, with 15 bases between. The CDR3 nucleotides are TGTGCCAGCAGTCCTCGGGTACAAACAGGGGAGCTGTTTTTT. This translates into CASSPRVQTGELFF.

The V gene is TRBV7-9, the J gene TRBJ1-6; D perhaps matches TRBD1 (5 bases). Trimming removed 5 bases from V and 10 bases from J, with 21 bases in between. Germline V gives CDR1 SEHNR, CDR2 FQNEAQ (reference sequence). This CDR3 comprises 16 residues. The CDR3, as DNA: TGTGCCAGCAGCCCCCTTGGGGTACGGGGGGACTCACCCCTCCACTTT. This translates into CASSPLGVRGDSPLHF.

The genes are TRBV28 and TRBJ2-3, with 7 nucleotides matching TRBD2. Germline CDR1 reads MDHEN; CDR2 reads SYDVKM. The CDR3 totals 16 residues. After removal of 2 bases from V and 4 bases from J, the junction contained 9 bases not matched to a gene. The CDR3 region is CASSLRRQRGPDTQYF. CDR3 DNA: TGTGCCAGCAGTTTAAGACGGCAGCGGGGCCCAGATACGCAGTATTTT.

A remark on this clone: At one end the junction does not follow the germline gene, possibly because of a read error. The genes are TRBV7-9 and TRBJ2-7; 8 positions agree with TRBD2. Per the germline V gene, CDR1 is SEHNR and CDR2 is FQNEAQ (reference sequence). The CDR3 runs 13 residues. CDR3 residues: CSSSLPGGGEQYF. In DNA, the CDR3 is TGTTCCAGCAGCTTACCGGGAGGGGGCGAGCAGTACTTC.

The rearrangement uses TRBV28 and TRBJ2-7; 10 nucleotides line up with TRBD1. Trimming at V came to 6 bases and at J to 2 bases, leaving 1 base not matched to a gene. The CDR3 runs to 13 residues. Germline V CDR1 and CDR2: MDHEN, SYDVKM. CDR3 bases: TGTGCCAGCAGGGGGACAGGGGCCTACGAGCAGTACTTC. Its protein is CASRGTGAYEQYF.

J is TRBJ2-1 and V is TRBV6-1, with TRBD1 identical over 7 bases. In germline, CDR1 is MNHNS, CDR2 SASEGT. V dropped 3 bases and J dropped 12; count of bases not matched to a gene: 11. The CDR3 loop spans 14 amino acids. The DNA for the CDR3 is TGTGCCAGCAGTGAGGGGAGTATACAGGGGAGGCAGTTCTTC. Translating it yields CASSEGSIQGRQFF.

This rearrangement joins TRBV19 to TRBJ2-7; 8 bases agree with TRBD2. Germline V lookup: CDR1 LNHDA, CDR2 SQIVND (reference sequence). The V gene end was trimmed by 5 bases and the J gene end by 5 bases; junction bases not matched to a gene: 8. The CDR3 has 14 amino acids. The CDR3 DNA reads TGTGCCAGTAGTGCCTCCCGGGAGGGGGACGAGCAGTACTTC. Amino acid sequence: CASSASREGDEQYF.

The chain recombines TRBV5-4 with TRBJ1-1; D is uncertain. Germline values: CDR1 SGHNT, CDR2 YYREEE (reference sequence). This CDR3 spans 14 amino acids. The V end lost 1 base, the J end lost 1 base, and 8 bases lay between the germline ends. The CDR3 nucleotides read TGTGCCAGCAGCTTGTCTCGGGGGAACACTGAAGCTTTCTTT. Encoded protein: CASSLSRGNTEAFF.

The CDR3 DNA reads as TGTGCCTGGAGTGGTTCAAACACCGGGGAGCTGTTTTTT. It specifies CAWSGSNTGELFF. The rearrangement joins TRBV30 to TRBJ2-2; D uncertain. The CDR3 sequence is 13 residues long. Germline CDR1 GTSNPN, CDR2 SVGIG (reference sequence). V lost 1 base and J lost 2, with 5 bases in between. Based on the CDR3 plus reference TRBV30 and TRBJ2-2, the full variable domain is SQTIHQWPATLVQPVGSPLSLECTVEGTSNPNLYWYRQAAGRGLQLLFYSVGIGQISSEVPQNLSASRPQDRQFILSSKKLLLSDSGFYLCAWSGSNTGELFFGEGSRLTVL.

This chain links TRBV6-5 with TRBJ2-1; no firm D call. The V and J ends lost 0 bases and 4 bases respectively, with 13 bases between them. Germline CDR1 MNHEY, CDR2 SVGAGI. The CDR3 extends over 16 amino acids. The CDR3 nucleotides are TGTGCCAGCAGTTACTCGACCCTAGAGGTGTACAATGAGCAGTTCTTC. Amino acid sequence: CASSYSTLEVYNEQFF.

The J gene is TRBJ2-1, the V gene TRBV2; perhaps TRBD1 as D (6 bases). The CDR3 length is 18 residues. CDR1 is SNHLY, CDR2 FYNNEI, per germline. V was cut by 6 bases and J by 4 bases, with 25 bases left in between. CDR3 DNA: TGTGCCAGCAGGGGCGAAAGACGGACCCAGGGGCTATACAATGAGCAGTTCTTC. Translated: CASRGERRTQGLYNEQFF.

The chain employs TRBV6-5 and TRBJ2-5, with 8 positions matching TRBD1. J gave up 4 bases and V 0 bases, and 7 bases lay outside the gene matches. This CDR3 comprises 16 residues. Per germline, CDR1 MNHEY and CDR2 SVGAGI. DNA for the CDR3: TGTGCCAGCAGTTACTCTGGCAGGGGGCGACGAGAGACCCAGTACTTC. Its protein is CASSYSGRGRRETQYF.

J is TRBJ1-4 and V is TRBV7-9; D is undetermined. V was trimmed by 5 bases and J by 5 bases, leaving 12 bases between them. Looked up from germline, CDR1 is SEHNR and CDR2 is FQNEAQ (reference sequence). This CDR3 contains 14 residues. CDR3 in DNA: TGTGCCAGCAGCATCGGAGCCATGAATGAAAAACTGTTTTTT. Translation: CASSIGAMNEKLFF.

Comments on this clone: At one of its ends the junction is not consistent with the germline gene, which may arise from a read error. This chain joins TRBV7-2 and TRBJ2-1; TRBD2 matches at 10 bases. Germline CDR1 and CDR2: SGHTA and FQGNSA. The CDR3 sequence is 14 residues long. Here the CDR3 DNA reads TGTGCCAGCAGCTTAGGGTCGGGGCAGCGGGAGGGGGTCTTC. Its protein product is CASSLGSGQREGVF.

V usage is TRBV9 and J usage is TRBJ2-1, with TRBD2 matching over 7 bases. The CDR3 loop spans 16 amino acids. Germline CDR1 SGDLS, CDR2 YYNGEE. Trimming removed 2 bases from V and 4 bases from J; junction bases left unmatched: 9. In nucleotides, the CDR3 is TGTGCCAGCAGCGTCTCGGGGAGGGGAACGTACAATGAGCAGTTCTTC. This translates into CASSVSGRGTYNEQFF. Full variable domain (rest looked up from reference TRBV9 and TRBJ2-1): DSGVTQTPKHLITATGQRVTLRCSPRSGDLSVYWYQQSLDQGLQFLIQYYNGEERAKGNILERFSAQQFPDLHSELNLSSLELGDSALYFCASSVSGRGTYNEQFFGPGTRLTVL.

The chain carries TRBV19 and TRBJ2-5; D remains ambiguous. The CDR3 loop spans 11 amino acids. Trimming removed 7 bases from V and 3 bases from J, with 6 bases in between. Germline CDR1 reads LNHDA; CDR2 reads SQIVND (reference sequence). The CDR3 here is CASNPKETQYF. The CDR3 DNA reads TGTGCCAGTAATCCTAAAGAGACCCAGTACTTC.